What follows are 20 T cell receptor beta chains derived from one specimen sequenced in a study of blood T cell repertoires in COVID-19. The repertoire was sequenced with immunoSEQ multiplex PCR; TCRdb's copy has only in-frame clones and lacks some. The table records roughly 230,000 clones, around 83% of them present only once. The sample consisted of peripheral blood. These receptors were collected from a middle-aged man with active or convalescent COVID-19.

V gene TRBV30 combines with J gene TRBJ2-1; maybe TRBD2 (5 bases). From germline, CDR1 is GTSNPN and CDR2 SVGIG (reference sequence). Trimming stripped 3 bases from V and 6 bases from J, with 6 bases between. CDR3 length: 11 residues. The CDR3 spells CAWRGSNEQFF. The CDR3 nucleotides are TGTGCCTGGAGGGGGAGCAATGAGCAGTTCTTC.

The gene calls are TRBV4-2 and TRBJ1-6, with D perhaps TRBD1 (6 bases). V was pared by 3 bases and J by 12 bases, with 12 bases between. Per germline, CDR1 LGHNA and CDR2 YNFKEQ. This CDR3 contains 13 residues. The CDR3: CASSQVRGEPLHF. The CDR3 DNA sequence: TGTGCCAGCAGCCAGGTCAGGGGTGAACCCCTCCACTTT.

The V and J genes are TRBV7-2 and TRBJ2-3; the D is unclear. V lost 2 bases and J 3 bases, leaving 9 bases between the germline ends. The CDR3 extends over 14 amino acids. CDR1 is SGHTA, CDR2 FQGNSA, per germline. Written as DNA, the CDR3 is TGTGCCAGCAGCTTACAGTTCAAGACAGATACGCAGTATTTT. This gives the protein CASSLQFKTDTQYF.

This chain links TRBV5-4 with TRBJ2-7; D uncertain. V was cut by 0 bases and J by 2 bases, with 6 bases left in between. This CDR3 has 13 amino acids. The germline gives CDR1 SGHNT, CDR2 YYREEE (reference sequence). The CDR3: CASSLDSTYEQYF. The CDR3 DNA reads TGTGCCAGCAGCTTGGACAGTACCTACGAGCAGTACTTC.

This chain links TRBV6-5 with TRBJ1-1, with D uncertain. Trimming removed 5 bases at V and 0 bases at J, with 10 bases between. The length of the CDR3 is 14 residues. Germline V lookup: CDR1 MNHEY, CDR2 SVGAGI. The CDR3 nucleotides are TGTGCCAGCAGTACGACGGGAATGAACACTGAAGCTTTCTTT. Its translation: CASSTTGMNTEAFF.

The chain recombines TRBV30 with TRBJ1-6, with D unresolved. The CDR3 loop spans 14 amino acids. Trimming left V 2 bases short and J 13 bases short, with 18 bases between. Germline values: CDR1 GTSNPN, CDR2 SVGIG (reference sequence). The CDR3 coding sequence is TGTGCCTGGAGTTCATTCCGCGTCGACTCGCCCCTCCACTTT. Its translation: CAWSSFRVDSPLHF.

V usage is TRBV10-3 and J usage is TRBJ2-7; D uncertain. Trimming pared 1 base from V and 2 bases from J, leaving 9 bases between. There are 14 residues in the CDR3. CDR1 and CDR2 from the germline V gene are ENHRY and SYGVKD. The CDR3 nucleotides read TGTGCCATCAGTGAGTTACTTTTAACCTACGAGCAGTACTTC. Translated: CAISELLLTYEQYF.

The J gene is TRBJ1-2, the V gene TRBV11-2, with 8 bases lining up with TRBD1. Germline loops: CDR1 SGHAT, CDR2 FQNNGV. V shed 2 bases, J shed 5 bases, and the junction held 7 bases outside the gene matches. The CDR3 spans 15 residues. The CDR3 is CASSLTETGEYGYTF. DNA for the CDR3: TGTGCCAGCAGCTTAACGGAGACAGGGGAATATGGCTACACCTTC.

The chain uses TRBV7-9 and TRBJ1-5; D ambiguous. The CDR3 runs 12 residues. CDR1 is SEHNR and CDR2 is FQNEAQ in the germline V gene (reference sequence). With 5 bases removed from V and 5 bases from J, the gap between germline ends came to 7 bases. The CDR3 sequence: CASSTGDQPQHF. The CDR3 nucleotides read TGTGCCAGCAGCACGGGAGATCAGCCCCAGCATTTT.

V is TRBV4-3 and J is TRBJ2-5, with TRBD1 matching over 7 bases. After removal of 0 bases from V and 5 bases from J, the junction contained 15 bases not matched to a gene. CDR3 length: 18 residues. CDR1 is LGHNA and CDR2 is YSLEER in the germline V gene. The CDR3 DNA follows: TGCGCCAGCAGCCAAGAAGGGCCCCGTGAGGGGGCAGGGGAGACCCAGTACTTC. Encoded protein: CASSQEGPREGAGETQYF.

The chain employs TRBV11-3 and TRBJ2-3; TRBD1 aligns across 7 bases. The CDR3 consists of 15 residues. Per the germline V gene, CDR1 is SGHNT and CDR2 is YENEEA. V was clipped by 3 bases and J by 0 bases; unmatched bases: 3. CDR3 coding DNA: TGTGCCAGCAGCTTTGACAGGGAGAGCACAGATACGCAGTATTTT. Translation gives CASSFDRESTDTQYF. Filled out from reference TRBV11-3 and TRBJ2-3, the complete variable domain reads EAGVVQSPRYKIIEKKQPVAFWCNPISGHNTLYWYLQNLGQGPELLIRYENEEAVDDSQLPKDRFSAERLKGVDSTLKIQPAELGDSAVYLCASSFDRESTDTQYFGPGTRLTVL.

The V gene is TRBV30, the J gene TRBJ1-3, with no clear D. Trimming shortened V by 4 bases and J by 0 bases, and 10 bases separated the two germline ends. The germline V gene encodes CDR1 GTSNPN and CDR2 SVGIG (reference sequence). The CDR3 length is 14 residues. CDR3 sequence (DNA): TGTGCCTGGATGTATAGAGACTCTGGAAACACCATATATTTT. Protein product: CAWMYRDSGNTIYF.

This clone showed up just a few times. The chain couples TRBV4-1 to TRBJ2-1; D is unresolved. The CDR3 extends over 13 amino acids. V was pared by 0 bases and J by 6 bases, with 6 bases between. Germline V gene data show CDR1 as MGHRA and CDR2 as YSYEKL. CDR3 in amino acids: CASSQDELNEQFF. In nucleotides, the CDR3 is TGCGCCAGCAGCCAAGACGAACTCAATGAGCAGTTCTTC.

The CDR3: CASSQGQGNGEQYF. CDR3 sequence (DNA): TGTGCCAGCAGCCAAGGCCAGGGGAATGGAGAGCAGTACTTC. The gene calls are TRBV4-2 and TRBJ2-7; tentative D call: TRBD1 (6 bases). This CDR3 contains 14 residues. Per the germline V gene, CDR1 is LGHNA and CDR2 is YNFKEQ. V was cut by 1 base and J by 7 bases, with 14 bases left in between.

The genes are TRBV7-2 and TRBJ1-5, with 7 positions matching TRBD1. The ends lost 5 bases at V and 0 bases at J; junction bases unmatched: 7. The CDR3 contains 16 residues. Germline assignment: CDR1 SGHTA and CDR2 FQGNSA. The CDR3 coding sequence is TGTGCCAGCAGCCTGCACGGGACAGATAGCAATCAGCCCCAGCATTTT. Translated, it gives CASSLHGTDSNQPQHF.

This chain links TRBV7-9 with TRBJ2-5; possible D gene TRBD2, 6 bases. V lost 5 bases and J lost 1, with 17 bases in between. The CDR3 loop spans 16 amino acids. Germline CDR1 SEHNR, CDR2 FQNEAQ (reference sequence). The CDR3 sequence is CASSQEGWDSQETQYF. CDR3 nucleotides: TGTGCCAGCAGCCAAGAGGGATGGGACTCCCAAGAGACCCAGTACTTC. Full variable domain (rest looked up from reference TRBV7-9 and TRBJ2-5): DTGVSQNPRHKITKRGQNVTFRCDPISEHNRLYWYRQTLGQGPEFLTYFQNEAQLEKSRLLSDRFSAERPKGSFSTLEIQRTEQGDSAMYLCASSQEGWDSQETQYFGPGTRLLVL.

The chain joins TRBV5-1 to TRBJ1-1; D is uncertain. This CDR3 comprises 13 residues. The V end lost 0 bases, the J end lost 7 bases, and 10 bases lay between the germline ends. In germline, CDR1 is SGHRS, CDR2 YFSETQ. As DNA, the CDR3 is TGCGCCAGCAGCTTGGCCCCTCGAGATGAAGCTTTCTTT. This translates into CASSLAPRDEAFF.

The chain couples TRBV5-6 to TRBJ2-3, with 12 positions matching TRBD2. J gave up 4 bases and V 2 bases, and 8 bases lay outside the gene matches. The CDR3 is made up of 17 amino acids. Germline V CDR1 and CDR2: SGHDT, YYEEEE. DNA for the CDR3: TGTGCCAGCAGCTTACGCAGACTAGCGGGAGACGCAGATACGCAGTATTTT. It codes for CASSLRRLAGDADTQYF.

The rearrangement links TRBV28 to TRBJ1-2; 7 positions match TRBD1. The CDR3 loop spans 14 amino acids. Germline-derived CDR1 and CDR2 are MDHEN and SYDVKM. V trimming: 5 bases; J trimming: 2 bases; junction bases outside the gene matches: 5. CDR3 bases: TGTGCCAGCAGTCCGGCGGACAGGAACTATGGCTACACCTTC. Translating gives CASSPADRNYGYTF.

This sequence joins TRBV27 and TRBJ1-4; TRBD1 matches 10 bases. This CDR3 spans 17 amino acids. The germline CDR1 and CDR2 sequences are MNHEY and SMNVEV (reference sequence). The J segment lost 4 bases and the V segment lost 5 bases, leaving 10 bases of the junction unmatched. Here the CDR3 reads CASSLATGGLGNEKLFF. The DNA for the CDR3 is TGTGCCAGCAGTCTCGCGACAGGGGGCTTGGGTAATGAAAAACTGTTTTTT. The whole variable domain, remainder taken from reference TRBV27 and TRBJ1-4, is EAQVTQNPRYLITVTGKKLTVTCSQNMNHEYMSWYRQDPGLGLRQIYYSMNVEVTDKGDVPEGYKVSRKEKRNFPLILESPSPNQTSLYFCASSLATGGLGNEKLFFGSGTQLSVL.